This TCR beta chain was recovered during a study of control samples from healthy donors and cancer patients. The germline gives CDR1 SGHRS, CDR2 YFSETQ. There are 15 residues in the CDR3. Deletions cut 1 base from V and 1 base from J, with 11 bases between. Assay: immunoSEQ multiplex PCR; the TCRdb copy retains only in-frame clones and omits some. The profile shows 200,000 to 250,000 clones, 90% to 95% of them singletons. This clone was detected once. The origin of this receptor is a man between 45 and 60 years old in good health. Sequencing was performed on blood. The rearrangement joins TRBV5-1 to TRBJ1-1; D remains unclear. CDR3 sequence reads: CASSLHTSTNTEAFF. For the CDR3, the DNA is TGCGCCAGCAGCTTGCATACCAGTACGAACACTGAAGCTTTCTTT.